This TCR beta chain was identified in a study of shared clonotypes between healthy human individuals. Remarks on this clone: The target antigen is unknown.

With V trimmed by 2 bases and J by 5 bases, 13 bases remained unmatched. The CDR3 covers 18 residues. Germline lookup yields CDR1 MNHEY and CDR2 SMNVEV (reference sequence). This table comes from immunoSEQ multiplex PCR, and its TCRdb copy is limited to in-frame clones, with some not included. The sample consists of hundreds of thousands of clones, 95% to 98% of them appearing once. The naive CD8 population came from CD45RO-negative cells selected for CCR7, without terminally differentiated effector memory CD45RA+ cells. Study conclusions and caveats: Non-shared clonotypes had lower generation probabilities than clonotypes shared by all four sorted-subset donors.

The clonotype was recovered from a man under 40 in good health. The chain recombines TRBV27 with TRBJ2-1; TRBD2 agrees at 9 bases. Sequencing was done on a sample of naive CD8+ T cells sorted from blood. The CDR3 sequence: CASSLRTFLAGPHNEQFF. The CDR3 DNA reads TGTGCCAGCAGTTTACGTACCTTCCTAGCGGGACCCCACAATGAGCAGTTCTTC.